The 7 T cell receptor beta chains in this list originate from one sample, sequenced in a study of blood T cell repertoires in COVID-19. Only in-frame clones appear in the TCRdb table, and some are missing; sequencing was by immunoSEQ multiplex PCR. Seen here are approximately 220,000 clones, 84% observed once, and the top ten hold less than 2.5%. The sample was peripheral blood. All receptors come from an older woman with acute or convalescent COVID-19.

This chain links TRBV11-2 with TRBJ2-7, with a weak D call TRBD1 (6 bases). CDR3 size: 16 residues. The ends were cut back, 6 bases at V and 0 bases at J, with 18 bases in the middle. The germline CDR1 and CDR2 sequences are SGHAT and FQNNGV. The CDR3 loop is CASSISGRGYSYEQYF. CDR3 in DNA: TGTGCCAGCAGTATTTCCGGTAGGGGGTACTCCTACGAGCAGTACTTC.

The chain joins TRBV4-1 to TRBJ2-5; 9 positions agree with TRBD1. The V and J ends lost 3 bases and 4 bases, in that order; junction bases with no gene match: 9. CDR3 length: 16 residues. Germline V lookup: CDR1 MGHRA, CDR2 YSYEKL. CDR3 sequence (DNA): TGCGCCAGCAGCCAGGGGGACAGGGCCCAGGTAGAGACCCAGTACTTC. Its protein is CASSQGDRAQVETQYF.

The CDR3 nucleotides read TGTGCCAGCAGCCGATCCGGGACAGGGCTTATTTTTGGCTACACCTTC. It encodes CASSRSGTGLIFGYTF. This chain joins TRBV3-1 (or the pseudogene TRBV3-2) and TRBJ1-2, with TRBD1 matching over 9 bases. The junction had 13 bases not matched to a gene; V was cut back by 4 bases and J by 7 bases. The CDR3 has 16 residues. Germline CDR1 reads LGHDT; CDR2 reads YNNKEL (reference sequence).

The chain is built from TRBV3-1 (or the pseudogene TRBV3-2) and TRBJ2-7, with D possibly matching TRBD2 (5 bases). This CDR3 spans 13 amino acids. Trimming shortened V by 8 bases and J by 0 bases, and 11 bases separated the two germline ends. The germline CDR1 and CDR2 sequences are LGHDT and YNNKEL (reference sequence). This CDR3 is CASAPGLSYEQYF. The CDR3 nucleotides are TGTGCCAGCGCCCCAGGACTCTCCTACGAGCAGTACTTC.

The gene calls are TRBV5-6 and TRBJ1-4; D might be TRBD1 (6 bases). CDR1 is SGHDT, CDR2 YYEEEE, per germline. The CDR3 sequence is 15 residues long. The V end was cut by 3 bases, the J end by 5 bases, with 14 bases between. The CDR3 loop reads CASSSQGTLNEKLFF. The CDR3 region has the DNA TGTGCCAGCAGCTCACAGGGAACTTTGAATGAAAAACTGTTTTTT.

J is TRBJ2-7 and V is TRBV9; 7 bases line up with TRBD2. CDR3 size: 15 residues. The ends lost 0 bases at V and 6 bases at J; junction bases unmatched: 9. The germline CDR1 and CDR2 sequences are SGDLS and YYNGEE. The CDR3 here is CASSVVAGEFSEQYF. The CDR3 DNA sequence: TGTGCCAGCAGCGTAGTCGCGGGGGAGTTCTCCGAGCAGTACTTC.

This chain joins TRBV5-1 and TRBJ1-3; 10 bases are a match to TRBD1. CDR3 size: 14 residues. Trimming cost V 6 bases and J 8 bases; bases outside gene matches: 8. Looked up from germline, CDR1 is SGHRS and CDR2 is YFSETQ. The CDR3 DNA reads TGCGCCAGCAAGACGACAGGGGGCGCGGACACCATATATTTT. As protein: CASKTTGGADTIYF. The full variable domain, with the rest looked up from reference TRBV5-1 and TRBJ1-3, is KAGVTQTPRYLIKTRGQQVTLSCSPISGHRSVSWYQQTPGQGLQFLFEYFSETQRNKGNFPGRFSGRQFSNSRSEMNVSTLELGDSALYLCASKTTGGADTIYFGEGSWLTVV.